The T cell receptor (beta chain) under discussion was sequenced for a study of OX40 agonist ivuxolimab in advanced cancers. Profiling relied on immunoSEQ multiplex PCR, and the TCRdb table lists in-frame clones only, not all of them. This table holds fewer than 70,000 clones, over 80% found once. This receptor was obtained from an adult with an advanced solid tumor such as melanoma, head and neck, liver or kidney cancer. The sample here was CD4+ or CD8+ T cells sorted from blood, taken in a trial of the OX40 agonist ivuxolimab.

The CDR3 DNA sequence: TGTGCCAGCAGTTCAAACGCCCTCCGTTACACCGGGGAGCTGTTTTTT. Its protein product is CASSSNALRYTGELFF. This chain connects TRBV6-6 to TRBJ2-2; D unresolved. Germline V gives CDR1 MNHNY, CDR2 SVGAGI (reference sequence). The CDR3 has 16 residues. Trimming took 4 bases from V and 3 from J, leaving 15 bases between them.